The subject of this entry is one TCR beta chain. Its target is unknown. The entirety of the isolated RNA underwent reverse transcription, so expressed TCRB transcripts were sequenced. Produced via immunoSEQ multiplex PCR; TCRdb's table is partial and in-frame only. Here the sample spans about 700,000 clones, 13% being singletons. The data were obtained in a study of beta chain features in type 1 diabetes. Trimming removed 6 bases at V and 8 bases at J, with 13 bases between. Germline V gene lookup returns CDR1 SNHLY and CDR2 FYNNEI. The CDR3 sequence is 13 residues long. Notes on the study in general: Naive, central memory and regulatory TCRB repertoires appeared more similar among patients than healthy donors. TCRB CDR3s from Type 1 diabetes patients were moderately but significantly shorter in all four CD4+ subsets. VDJ junctions from type 1 diabetes patients carried fewer insertions and larger deletions.

Source material: naive CD4+ T cells from blood. The origin of this receptor is a man younger than 30 with type 1 diabetes. The chain employs TRBV2 and TRBJ1-4, with no clear D. The CDR3 coding sequence is TGTGCCAGCAGCCCGGACCGGGCCGAAAAACTGTTTTTT. Encoded protein: CASSPDRAEKLFF.